Sequencing of this T cell receptor beta chain was carried out in a study of blood T cells in healthy people across ages. The length of the CDR3 is 13 residues. From germline, CDR1 is LGHNA and CDR2 YSLEER. The V end lost 1 base, the J end lost 8 bases, and 11 bases lay between the germline ends. This clonotype was observed a handful of times. Primers used in a second PCR of about 7 to 12 cycles were a sample-barcoded 5' primer and a J-beta primer mix. TCRdb re-analysed the 5' RACE reads in MiXCR, keeping a single row per CDR3 protein. The sample contains roughly 1,700,000 distinct CDR3 sequences, roughly 27% of which appear only once. Those donating, healthy Caucasian individuals from Russia, were aged roughly 6 to 100.

The sample was blood. This sequence was found in a woman aged 30 to 39 in good health. The chain combines TRBV4-3 with TRBJ1-2, with no clear D. The CDR3 region is CASSQALRQGYTF. CDR3 coding DNA: TGCGCCAGCAGCCAAGCCCTTCGGCAGGGCTACACCTTC.